The rows below give T cell receptor beta chains drawn from one sample of a study of graft-versus-host responses after intestinal transplantation. Which antigens these TCRs recognize remains unknown. Clones were read by immunoSEQ multiplex PCR, and TCRdb kept only the in-frame ones, dropping some. The sample lists approximately 120,000 clones, 85% to 95% occurring once. Sequenced here: unstimulated CD4+ T cells sorted from spleen or lymph node cells, sampled before intestinal transplant. Receptors were obtained from a human donor who received an intestinal transplant. The CDR3 runs from the conserved cysteine through the conserved F or W. D genes are given only for firm matches. The size field is filled for only some rows; it gives once, few, many or a size class.

j_call | clone_size | d_call | v_call | cdr3_aa | cdr3_nt
TRBJ2-1 | . | . | TRBV6-1 | CASSEALRGGQFF | TGTGCCAGCAGTGAAGCGCTTCGAGGGGGTCAGTTCTTC
TRBJ1-3 | few | . | TRBV5-1 | CASSRTAGNTIYF | TGCGCCAGCAGCCGGACTGCAGGAAACACCATATATTTT
TRBJ2-5 | . | TRBD1 | TRBV19 | CASSIGTGNSETQYF | TGTGCCAGTAGTATAGGGACAGGGAATAGCGAGACCCAGTACTTC
TRBJ2-7 | once | . | TRBV5-5 | CASSGGAGDEQYF | TGTGCCAGCAGCGGGGGCGCGGGCGATGAGCAGTACTTC
TRBJ1-2 | few | . | TRBV6-1 | CASSEAKTHVYGYTF | TGTGCCAGCAGTGAAGCAAAAACCCACGTCTATGGCTACACCTTC
TRBJ1-5 | . | . | TRBV7-9 | CASSLRVDQPQHF | TGTGCCAGCAGCTTAAGAGTAGACCAGCCCCAGCATTTT
TRBJ2-2 | . | . | TRBV19 | CASSPPGWDTGELFF | TGTGCCAGTAGTCCCCCAGGGTGGGACACCGGGGAGCTGTTTTTT
TRBJ2-1 | . | . | TRBV13 | CASSSDWGAQGNEQFF | TGTGCCAGCAGCTCCGATTGGGGGGCCCAGGGGAATGAGCAGTTCTTC
TRBJ2-6 | . | . | TRBV5-1 | CASSLERQRSGANVLTF | TGCGCCAGCAGCTTGGAACGGCAGAGGTCTGGGGCCAACGTCCTGACTTTC
TRBJ1-1 | . | . | TRBV2 | CASSEWGGTADTEAFF | TGTGCCAGCAGTGAATGGGGGGGGACTGCAGACACTGAAGCTTTCTTT
TRBJ1-5 | . | . | TRBV11-2 | CASSLDFRQYQPQHF | TGTGCCAGCAGCTTAGATTTTCGGCAGTATCAGCCCCAGCATTTT
TRBJ1-2 | . | . | TRBV6-1 | CASSEFPAYGYTF | TGTGCCAGCAGTGAATTCCCAGCCTATGGCTACACCTTC
TRBJ2-2 | . | TRBD1 | TRBV5-6 | CASSDTGTGFGELFF | TGTGCCAGCAGCGACACCGGGACAGGCTTCGGGGAGCTGTTTTTT
TRBJ2-2 | . | . | TRBV5-6 | CASSLYPGELFF | TGTGCCAGCAGCTTGTACCCCGGGGAGCTGTTTTTT
TRBJ1-5 | . | . | TRBV6-1 | CASKWGDGGQPQHF | TGTGCCAGCAAGTGGGGGGACGGGGGTCAGCCCCAGCATTTT
TRBJ1-2 | . | . | TRBV7-8 | CASSLEAGHFYGYTF | TGTGCCAGCAGCTTAGAGGCGGGGCACTTCTATGGCTACACCTTC
TRBJ2-1 | . | TRBD1 | TRBV30 | CACTGTGDDEQFF | TGTGCCTGCACCGGGACAGGGGACGATGAGCAGTTCTTC
TRBJ2-3 | once | . | TRBV9 | CASSVVGVSTDTQYF | TGTGCCAGCAGCGTAGTGGGGGTATCCACAGATACGCAGTATTTT
TRBJ2-7 | . | TRBD1 | TRBV4-2 | CASSRQGALDEQYF | TGTGCCAGCAGCCGACAGGGGGCGCTTGACGAGCAGTACTTC
TRBJ1-1 | . | . | TRBV5-4 | CASSYSRGWTEAFF | TGTGCCAGCAGCTACTCTAGGGGATGGACTGAAGCTTTCTTT
TRBJ2-5 | once | . | TRBV25-1 | CASSVPRGGGETQYF | TGTGCCAGCAGTGTACCCAGGGGGGGCGGAGAGACCCAGTACTTC
TRBJ1-2 | . | . | TRBV2 | CASAAGHYGYTF | TGTGCCAGCGCGGCAGGGCACTATGGCTACACCTTC
TRBJ2-5 | . | TRBD2 | TRBV9 | CASSVGLAGAYQETQYF | TGTGCCAGCAGCGTAGGTCTAGCGGGGGCCTACCAAGAGACCCAGTACTTC
TRBJ1-2 | . | TRBD1 | TRBV2 | CASTVGQGYSNYGYTF | TGTGCCAGCACTGTGGGACAGGGATATTCTAACTATGGCTACACCTTC
TRBJ1-6 | . | TRBD1 | TRBV19 | CASTRTGDGNSPLHF | TGTGCCAGTACCCGAACAGGGGACGGCAATTCACCCCTCCACTTT
TRBJ2-2 | . | . | TRBV28 | CASLRGYTGELFF | TGTGCCAGCCTCAGAGGGTACACCGGGGAGCTGTTTTTT
TRBJ1-1 | . | TRBD1 | TRBV5-1 | CASSTRQGSTEAFF | TGCGCCAGCAGCACCAGACAGGGTTCCACTGAAGCTTTCTTT
TRBJ1-2 | . | . | TRBV4-2 | CASSQDRDGGYTF | TGTGCCAGCAGCCAAGATCGGGATGGCGGCTACACCTTC
TRBJ1-4 | . | . | TRBV6-1 | CASTRVLGEKLFF | TGTGCCAGCACCCGGGTTCTCGGTGAAAAACTGTTTTTT
TRBJ2-1 | . | . | TRBV5-1 | CASSLDAGRYEQFF | TGCGCCAGCAGCTTGGATGCGGGGAGGTATGAGCAGTTCTTC
TRBJ2-1 | . | . | TRBV19 | CASSTYAGGAVNEQFF | TGTGCCAGTAGTACCTACGCAGGGGGGGCGGTCAATGAGCAGTTCTTC
TRBJ2-2 | . | . | TRBV4-2 | CASSPDRLGSGELFF | TGTGCCAGCAGCCCGGATCGGCTAGGTAGCGGGGAGCTGTTTTTT
TRBJ1-3 | . | . | TRBV7-9 | CASSSSLWLHSGNTIYF | TGTGCCAGCAGCTCCTCCCTTTGGCTTCACTCTGGAAACACCATATATTTT
TRBJ2-4 | . | . | TRBV4-1 | CASSQGSGLLAKNIQYF | TGCGCCAGCAGCCAAGGGTCAGGGCTTCTAGCCAAAAACATTCAGTACTTC
TRBJ1-6 | . | . | TRBV27 | CASTRRARGDSPLHF | TGTGCCAGCACCCGGAGGGCCCGCGGGGATTCACCCCTCCACTTT
TRBJ2-5 | . | . | TRBV5-1 | CASSLCGKTQYF | TGCGCCAGCAGCTTGTGCGGTAAGACCCAGTACTTC
TRBJ2-4 | once | TRBD2 | TRBV4-1 | CASSPSGGAGGPNIQYF | TGCGCCAGCAGCCCCTCGGGGGGCGCGGGGGGGCCGAACATTCAGTACTTC
TRBJ2-1 | . | TRBD2 | TRBV7-3 | CASSLLGTSGGSYNEQFF | TGTGCCAGCAGCCTCCTCGGGACTAGCGGGGGGTCCTACAATGAGCAGTTCTTC
TRBJ1-1 | once | . | TRBV18 | CASSPPSEGQAFF | TGTGCCAGCTCACCACCGTCCGAGGGCCAAGCTTTCTTT
TRBJ1-2 | . | . | TRBV5-6 | CASSSAGEDYGYTF | TGTGCCAGCAGCTCAGCAGGGGAGGACTATGGCTACACCTTC
TRBJ1-1 | . | . | TRBV11-3 | CASSGARGTEAFF | TGTGCCAGCTCGGGGGCGCGGGGCACTGAAGCTTTCTTT
TRBJ1-3 | . | . | TRBV7-9 | CASSLVVAGSSFGGNTIYF | TGTGCCAGCAGCTTAGTCGTGGCAGGGAGTTCGTTTGGTGGAAACACCATATATTTT
TRBJ2-2 | . | . | TRBV7-2 | CASSLRGGRRAGELFF | TGTGCCAGCAGCTTGCGTGGGGGCCGGCGGGCCGGGGAGCTGTTTTTT
TRBJ1-5 | . | . | TRBV5-6 | CASSSQAKGYQPQHF | TGTGCCAGCAGCTCGCAGGCCAAGGGGTATCAGCCCCAGCATTTT
TRBJ2-6 | . | . | TRBV5-6 | CASSFSGANVLTF | TGTGCCAGCAGCTTTTCTGGGGCCAACGTCCTGACTTTC
TRBJ2-7 | . | TRBD2 | TRBV27 | CASSLTPSGDEQYF | TGTGCCAGCAGTTTAACCCCCAGCGGGGACGAGCAGTACTTC
TRBJ1-2 | . | TRBD1 | TRBV5-4 | CASSAGGPGYTF | TGTGCCAGCAGCGCAGGGGGTCCTGGCTACACCTTC
TRBJ2-2 | . | TRBD2 | TRBV4-1 | CASSLTAGGPTGELFF | TGCGCCAGCAGCCTCACAGCGGGGGGGCCGACCGGGGAGCTGTTTTTT
TRBJ2-3 | . | TRBD2 | TRBV11-2 | CASSLGALAGRTDTQYF | TGTGCCAGCAGCTTAGGTGCACTAGCGGGCCGCACAGATACGCAGTATTTT
TRBJ2-1 | . | TRBD2 | TRBV5-1 | CASSLVTSGAKQFF | TGCGCCAGCAGCTTGGTCACTAGCGGGGCCAAGCAGTTCTTC
TRBJ1-2 | . | . | TRBV7-9 | CASSLGRGDGYGYTF | TGTGCCAGCAGCTTAGGTCGGGGAGACGGCTATGGCTACACCTTC
TRBJ2-5 | . | . | TRBV30 | CAWTGQMNYQETQYF | TGTGCCTGGACGGGACAAATGAATTACCAAGAGACCCAGTACTTC
TRBJ2-5 | . | . | TRBV15 | CATSSALRETQYF | TGTGCCACCAGCAGCGCGCTCAGGGAGACCCAGTACTTC
TRBJ1-6 | . | . | TRBV5-4 | CASSLDSNSPLHF | TGTGCCAGCAGCTTGGACAGTAATTCACCCCTCCACTTT
TRBJ2-5 | once | . | TRBV9 | CASASSQETQYF | TGTGCCAGCGCGAGCAGCCAAGAGACCCAGTACTTC
TRBJ2-7 | . | TRBD1 | TRBV5-1 | CASSRDRAYEQYF | TGCGCCAGCAGCCGCGACAGGGCCTACGAGCAGTACTTC
TRBJ1-1 | . | TRBD1 | TRBV6-5 | CASRTGGRTEAFF | TGTGCCAGCAGGACAGGGGGCCGCACTGAAGCTTTCTTT
TRBJ1-5 | . | . | TRBV6-4 | CASSDSRGGRQPQHF | TGTGCCAGCAGTGACTCCCGGGGTGGGAGGCAGCCCCAGCATTTT
TRBJ2-1 | once | . | TRBV5-4 | CASSFGQLEINEQFF | TGTGCCAGCAGCTTCGGACAATTAGAGATCAATGAGCAGTTCTTC